This record looks at one T cell receptor beta chain sequence and its context. This clone's antigen is unknown. No much larger clone exists at a distance of one base, and base qualities are not known. In total, roughly 670 healthy bone marrow donors made up the cohort. At the time of sampling, all cohort members were nominally healthy, though unrecorded immune exposures were likely present. The donor was CMV seropositive and was included in the group of about 290 seropositive cohort members. A peripheral blood sample was collected from each donor, and TCR beta sequencing was performed on peripheral blood mononuclear cells. The Qiagen DNeasy Blood Extraction Kit was used to extract genomic DNA from the blood cell samples. The entry originates in a study of cytomegalovirus exposure and HLA in healthy donors (dated by TCRdb to the late 2010s). Broadly, across the study: In an earlier analysis of 550 to 750 of the donors, around 290 Gb of sequence data and 90 million to 130 million unique TCR beta sequences from about 180 million T cells were reported. An early release covering about 600 HLA-typed donors comprised about 320 gigabases of sequencing data and roughly 85 million unique TCR sequences. Among the roughly 370 genotyped donors, around 81% belonged to the genetic ancestry cluster associated with self-reported Caucasian donors. The study was designed to test whether signatures of past pathogen exposure could be identified by cataloging public T cell receptors. The T cell repertoires of some 670 subjects were profiled by immunosequencing and related to cytomegalovirus serostatus. A separate validation cohort of over 95 different subjects was used in addition to the approximately 700-subject first cohort. To predict cytomegalovirus infection status, the study brought together high-throughput TCR immunosequencing, statistical association of individual TCRs with disease status, and machine learning. A later analysis re-analyzed previously published TCR beta repertoires from about 730 donors and added high-resolution HLA genotyping to study TCR occurrence patterns. The later analysis used no new phenotypic data to find candidate immune exposures, relying instead on TCR beta sequences and their occurrence across donors. An earlier analysis of approximately 630 of the donors applied high-throughput TCR beta sequencing to assess whether each TCR beta V gene segment acted as functional or pseudogenic. Donor age, sex, ethnicity and CMV serostatus were compiled alongside the repertoire data. A later genetic analysis took genome-wide SNP genotypes for about 60% of the roughly 670 donors and used that subset as a discovery cohort. Every repertoire in the discovery cohort had been generated on one and the same sequencing platform. HLA typing included class I and class II loci at four-digit resolution. Typing coverage varied by locus: roughly 629-640 donors for A, B, C, DRB1 and DQB1; more than 500 for DQA1; around 610 for DPA1; fewer than 480 for DPB1. Several DR-DQ haplotypes were handled as single units for association and clustering because linkage in the cohort was strong. On average, about 240,000 unique TCR beta nucleotide sequences were sequenced per donor among 398 genotyped donors of the cohort, with approximately 18% of those sequences being non-productive. Study-wide conclusions, independent of this receptor: An earlier analysis of around 500 of the donors showed that most TCR beta V segments appeared in productive rearrangements either about 87% or about 30% of the time, which broadly matched IMGT annotations. When HLA alleles, especially DR and DQ, strongly co-occurred, TCR associations were difficult to assign to individual alleles. A later analysis found that most CMV-associated TCR beta chains appeared HLA-restricted, with HLA associations seemingly driven largely by CMV exposure. Only TCR beta chains were sequenced in this cohort, and the absence of alpha or paired-chain data limited detectable features. A cluster of highly shared sequence variants was judged likely to represent a technical artifact of the sequencing pipeline. About 15 rarely observed V segments, including chromosome 9 orphons, were excluded from the earlier analysis of some 590 of the donors because counts were too low. At a false discovery rate of 0.05, a later analysis linked 16,951 TCR beta sequences to specific HLA alleles. According to a later analysis, TCR association rates differed among HLA loci, with DRB1 alleles showing the most associated TCRs and HLA-C alleles showing the fewest. Because the 87-base-pair reads could not distinguish some IMGT-functional V segments, including TRBV6-2 and TRBV6-3, those segments were excluded. In vitro tests confirmed that a few of the cytomegalovirus-associated TCR beta chains recognize cytomegalovirus antigens. Cytomegalovirus status was reported to be diagnosed by the classifier with high specificity and sensitivity in both the original and validation cohorts. V-gene and J-gene trimming of TCR beta chains was associated with a missense DCLRE1C variant in a later genetic analysis, and the association was replicated in an independent cohort. The only immune exposure information available for the cohort was CMV serostatus. Most TCR sequences were seen in very few donors, while some public TCRs were found in many individuals. HLA typing was unavailable for some donors at each locus, so association tests used only the typed subset. The presence/absence analyses assumed that sequencing depth was roughly uniform across donors, and that assumption may not be true. A further reported finding was that TCR beta sequences accurately predicted the HLA-A and HLA-B alleles for most subjects in the first cohort. According to a later analysis, parvovirus B19, influenza, CMV and Epstein-Barr virus appeared linked to several top co-occurrence clusters. Linkage disequilibrium might explain the correlated functional status among segregating V segments, but an unknown experimental factor could not be excluded. In a later analysis, HLA-associated TCR beta chains were found to be more clonally expanded and to have lower generation probabilities than equally common non-associated chains. A later genetic analysis reported fewer N-insertions in productive TCRs among donors in an Asian-associated ancestry cluster than the roughly 650-donor mean. The authors suggested that the approach could potentially be generalized to other disease states and immunological phenotypes. The study gave a list of roughly 150 TCR beta chains associated with cytomegalovirus.

Sequences SEHNR (CDR1) and FQNEAQ (CDR2) are obtained from the germline V gene (reference sequence). From the cysteine through the phenylalanine, the CDR3 covers 15 amino acids. Only the CDR3 region is kept as DNA, spanning 45 bases read in frame from base 1. The junction carries 14 bases between V and J, which are trimmed by 4 bases and 2 bases respectively. Receptors were amplified or captured by the immunoSEQ multiplex PCR assay. For the multiplex PCR, a mixture combining 60 forward primers for TCR Vbeta segments and 13 reverse primers for TCR Jbeta segments was used. The CDR3 region of rearranged TCR beta genes was amplified from genomic DNA with a multiplex PCR assay. On the Illumina HiSeq System, the amplified TCR beta libraries were sequenced as 87-base-pair reads. Regarding the original processing steps: In a later analysis, some 80 million unique TCR beta chains were counted across the approximately 640 repertoires, and approximately 11 million of these chains were shared by at least two donors. A nearest-neighbor algorithm error-corrected the raw reads and collapsed the reads into unique sequences, merging closely related sequences to remove PCR and sequencing errors. Alignment of CDR3 sequences to IMGT reference sequences was used to assign V, D and J gene segments. Each retained sequence needed at least a six-nucleotide match to both a V gene segment and a J gene segment. Rearrangements were called productive when the CDR3 lacked stop codons and stayed in frame with V and J; all others were non-productive. Following IMGT convention, CDR3 was defined as the stretch from the second conserved V-encoded cysteine up to the conserved J-encoded phenylalanine. In an earlier analysis of around 540 of the donors, sequences lacking an unambiguous match to a single V gene segment were excluded. In an earlier analysis of approximately 550 of the donors, V segments were called functional above 56.7% productive rearrangements and were called segregating when the between-donor standard deviation exceeded 5%. A statistical classification framework was built to diagnose cytomegalovirus status from the catalog of TCR beta chain sequences. A later analysis assigned V and J genes by comparing TCR nucleotide sequences with IMGT/GENE-DB human TR gene sequences. In a later analysis, CDR3 sequences and most-parsimonious VDJ recombination scenarios were assigned using the TCRdist pipeline. A later analysis defined each TCR beta chain by its CDR3 amino acid sequence plus V-gene family, and excluded reads lacking a unique V-gene family. To address suspected cross-contamination and a sequencing artifact, a later analysis removed under 600 highly shared, low-generation-probability nucleotide sequences. For each public chain, a later analysis derived a clonal expansion index from normalized ranks of inferred template counts within each repertoire. In a later analysis, generation probabilities were computed using a VDJ recombination model fitted to out-of-frame rearrangements, and the results were checked against IGoR. In a later analysis, hypergeometric tests were used to score TCR-TCR, TCR-HLA and TCR-CMV co-occurrence, with a repertoire-size bias correction applied to TCR pairs. In a later analysis, false discovery rates were estimated by permuting HLA or CMV assignments 20 times. In a later analysis, co-occurring TCRs were grouped using DBSCAN, with TCRdist sequence similarity added in when clustering inside HLA-allele-positive subsets. Repertoires with fewer than 30,000 or more than 120,000 public chains were left out of co-occurrence clustering, as were about 5 repertoires with anomalous nucleotide sharing. TCRdb stores this immuneACCESS table with in-frame sequences only. Part of the clones is absent; in the studies checked, under half of the shortfall reflects unresolved V genes, and no reason is known for the rest. D and trimming were read from the DNA, whereas the V and J calls and clone size are those reported in that table. This sample comprises fewer than 95,000 clones, 55% to 70% of them detected only once. The ten largest clones capture around a fifth of the sample.

Sequencing was performed on PBMCs. The chain employs TRBV7-9 and TRBJ1-2, with the D segment identity uncertain. The clonotype originates from a woman in her forties or fifties in good health and CMV-seropositive. The CDR3 corresponds to CASSSSTAENYGYTF. The nucleotide sequence reads as follows: TGTGCCAGCAGCTCCAGTACAGCTGAGAACTATGGCTACACCTTC. With the portions outside the CDR3 filled from the reference TRBV7-9 and TRBJ1-2 genes, the complete variable region becomes DTGVSQNPRHKITKRGQNVTFRCDPISEHNRLYWYRQTLGQGPEFLTYFQNEAQLEKSRLLSDRFSAERPKGSFSTLEIQRTEQGDSAMYLCASSSSTAENYGYTFGSGTRLTVV.